This paragraph covers one T cell receptor beta chain sequence. Produced via immunoSEQ multiplex PCR; TCRdb's table is partial and in-frame only. Altogether 150,000 to 200,000 clones are present, around 90% being singletons, with the ten largest covering around 1.9%. These data are taken from a study of T cell responses to AZD1222 COVID-19 vaccine. CDR1 is SGDLS and CDR2 is YYNGEE in the germline V gene. J was trimmed by 7 bases and V by 4 bases; bases with no gene match: 10. CDR3 length: 16 amino acids. The chain uses TRBV9 and TRBJ1-4, with TRBD1 identical over 10 bases. This TCR was sampled from an adult who received the AZD1222 COVID-19 vaccine. The source was peripheral blood, collected 28 days after the second AZD1222 dose. DNA of the CDR3: TGTGCCAGCAGCTCGCGACCGACAGGGGGCGGTGAAAAACTGTTTTTT. Translation: CASSSRPTGGGEKLFF.